This T cell receptor (beta chain) came from a study of CD8 T cells in Susac syndrome. Study outcomes and limitations: As the study acknowledged, the number of individuals who were part of its TCR sequencing and HLA analysis was relatively small.

An input of roughly 0.5 to 1 ug of RNA was subjected to reverse transcription using random hexamers. Each CDR3 protein is one row after TCRdb ran MiXCR on the immunoSEQ multiplex PCR reads. The sample consists of some 77,000 distinct CDR3 sequences, about 93% of them appearing once. About this clonotype: No antigen is known for it.

Per the germline V gene, CDR1 is SGHAT and CDR2 is FQNNGV. The CDR3 runs 15 residues. V lost 0 bases and J lost 2, with 11 bases in between. The V call is TRBV11-2, the J call TRBJ2-7; TRBD2 might be the D (6 bases). This receptor was taken from a human donor with Susac syndrome. The sample was CD4+ T cells from PBMCs. DNA for the CDR3: TGTGCCAGCAGCTTAGAGGGCGGGGTCCCCTACGAGCAGTACTTC. Translation: CASSLEGGVPYEQYF.